What follows describes a single T cell receptor beta chain. Its antigen is as yet unknown. V was shortened by 7 bases and J by 2 bases, with 15 bases between the two germline ends. This CDR3 has 15 residues. Germline CDR1 MNHNS, CDR2 SASEGT. It was RNA transcripts that yielded the amplified TCR beta CDR3 regions. The study used the HTBI primer set for a first-round RT-PCR of the TCR CDR3. MiXCR, run by TCRdb on the multiplex PCR reads, gives a single entry per CDR3 protein. The sample has around 500,000 distinct CDR3 sequences, 14% seen once; the top ten hold around a sixth. This entry is derived from a study of T cells in Graves' hyperthyroidism and ophthalmopathy. The study, taken as a whole, reports: Blood also carried most thyroid clonotypes expanded above 0.001.

Patients with uncontrolled infections, other autoimmune diseases, pregnancy or lactation were excluded. Clinical symptoms, serum thyroxine, TRAb, thyroid ultrasound and orbital computed tomography informed diagnoses. The sample comprised blood. This receptor was obtained from a young woman with Graves' hyperthyroidism. This chain uses TRBV6-1 with TRBJ1-3, with a tentative D call TRBD1 (6 bases). The CDR3 coding sequence is TGTGCCAGCACTACCACTACAGGGCCTGGAAACACCATATATTTT. Its protein product is CASTTTTGPGNTIYF.